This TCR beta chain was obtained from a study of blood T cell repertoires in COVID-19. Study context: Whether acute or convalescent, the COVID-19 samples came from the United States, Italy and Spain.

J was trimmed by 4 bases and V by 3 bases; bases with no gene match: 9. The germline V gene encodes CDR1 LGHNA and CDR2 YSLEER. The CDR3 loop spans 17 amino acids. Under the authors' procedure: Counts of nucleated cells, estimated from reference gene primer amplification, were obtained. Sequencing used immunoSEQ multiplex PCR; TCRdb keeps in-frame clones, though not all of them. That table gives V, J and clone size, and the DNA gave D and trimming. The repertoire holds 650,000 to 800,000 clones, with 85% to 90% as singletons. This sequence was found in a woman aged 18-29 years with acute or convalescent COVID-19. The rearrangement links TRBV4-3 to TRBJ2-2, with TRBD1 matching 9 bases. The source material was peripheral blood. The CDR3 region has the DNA TGCGCCAGCAGCCACGAGGGGACAGGGAGGGTCACCGGGGAGCTGTTTTTT. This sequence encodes CASSHEGTGRVTGELFF.